The source of this T cell receptor (beta chain) is a study of blood T cell repertoires in COVID-19. The wider study: Spain, Italy and the United States supplied samples that represented acute and convalescent COVID-19. T cells, B-cell-depleted T cells, or PBMCs provided the cDNA or gDNA that served as material.

In the source study's methods: Reference gene primers were amplified, and this amplification served to estimate nucleated cell counts. Some clones are missing from TCRdb's copy, which holds only in-frame ones; the method was immunoSEQ multiplex PCR. That table supplies the V and J calls and clone size; D and trimming were determined from the DNA. The sample has fewer than 300,000 clones; approximately 85% are singletons. The V and J ends lost 5 bases and 9 bases respectively, with 11 bases between them. CDR1 WSHSY and CDR2 SAAADI come from the germline V gene. This CDR3 is built from 12 residues. This sequence joins TRBV10-2 and TRBJ2-1; no definite D call. The sample was peripheral blood. The receptor was derived from a human donor in a cohort sampled during active COVID-19. The CDR3 protein is CASSKTVGEQFF. The CDR3 region has the DNA TGCGCCAGCAGTAAGACTGTTGGTGAGCAGTTCTTC.